This T cell receptor beta chain was profiled in a study of T and B cells in COVID-19 patients. Study context: COVID-19 patients gave peripheral blood either during active infection or after recovery.

Each TRB amplification used roughly 220-550 ng of genomic DNA from blood. General study points: Few blood samples existed from mildly ill patients during symptoms or early in severe cases. Exclusive to the recovered cohort were some 2,500 TCR clusters, around 30 of them with low generation probability.

The J segment lost 5 bases and the V segment lost 4 bases, leaving 6 bases of the junction unmatched. The CDR3 is 14 amino acids. Looked up from germline, CDR1 is SGHRS and CDR2 is YFSETQ. BIOMED2 TRB-A/B primer pools were used in multiplex TRB PCR. TCRdb recomputed calls from the multiplex PCR reads with MiXCR, one row per CDR3 protein. The sample gives 20,000 to 25,000 distinct CDR3 sequences, approximately 30% of which show up once; roughly 2.1% is in the top ten. About this clonotype: Its specificity is not known.

The receptor's source is a human donor who had recovered from COVID-19. The chain employs TRBV5-1 and TRBJ2-5, with 9 bases aligning to TRBD1. The sample was blood. The CDR3: CASSPRTGDETQYF. CDR3 DNA sequence: TGCGCCAGCAGCCCACGGACAGGGGACGAGACCCAGTACTTC.